This T cell receptor (beta chain) comes out of a study of control samples from healthy donors and cancer patients. This clone was counted between two and nine times. Libraries were prepared by immunoSEQ multiplex PCR; TCRdb keeps only in-frame clonotypes and omits some of them. The sample lists tens of thousands of clones, over 65% occurring once. The sample consisted of formalin-fixed, paraffin-embedded tissue. The TCR comes from a male donor with melanoma.

In DNA, the CDR3 is TGTGCCAGCACCCGCGGGAATGGCAATCAGCCCCAGCATTTT. It codes for CASTRGNGNQPQHF. V is TRBV6-5 and J is TRBJ1-5; D ambiguous. Germline CDR1 MNHEY, CDR2 SVGAGI. Trimming took 7 bases from V and 2 from J, leaving 12 bases between them. The CDR3 length is 14 residues.